The 25 T cell receptor beta chains in this list originate from one sample, sequenced in a study of PD-1 blockade in classical Hodgkin lymphoma (TCRdb year 2020). The library was obtained by the immunoSEQ multiplex PCR assay. The clones in this table, taken by TCRdb from immuneACCESS, are in-frame only. Not every clone is retained; where verified, under half of the shortfall comes from an unresolved V gene, and the cause of the rest is unknown. Across this sample there are about 21,000 clones, with 88% seen only once. The ten largest make up 5% of the sample. The time point label of this sample denotes: cycle 4 day 1 (C4D1), after more than 5 weeks of nivolumab. All trial patients had relapsed after autologous stem cell transplantation, with cohorts A, B and C differing in prior brentuximab vedotin exposure. CD8+ T cells were purified from thawed PBMCs by magnetic negative selection with a Miltenyi CD8+ T cell isolation kit.

The specimen comprised CD8+ T cells from blood, sampled before the fourth cycle of nivolumab. Every receptor here comes from a human donor with classical Hodgkin lymphoma.

V gene TRBV7-8 combines with J gene TRBJ1-4, with D uncertain. There are 16 residues in the CDR3. Germline CDR1 and CDR2: SGHVS and FQNEAQ. V was cut by 2 bases and J by 0 bases, with 10 bases left in between. For the CDR3, the DNA is TGTGCCAGCAGCTTATCTCTTGGTGCAACTAATGAAAAACTGTTTTTT. Its protein product is CASSLSLGATNEKLFF.

This sequence joins TRBV7-6 and TRBJ2-4, with D possibly TRBD1 on 6 matching bases. This CDR3 spans 18 amino acids. Germline CDR1 is SGHVS and CDR2 is FNYEAQ. With 5 bases removed from V and 0 bases from J, the gap between germline ends came to 20 bases. CDR3 in DNA: TGTGCCAGCAGCCCCCACATTGGGGGACACCTAGCCAAAAACATTCAGTACTTC. This codes for CASSPHIGGHLAKNIQYF.

The chain carries TRBV7-9 and TRBJ2-7; the D gene is possibly TRBD2 (5 bases). Trimming removed 2 bases at V and 0 bases at J, with 11 bases between. There are 15 residues in the CDR3. The germline gives CDR1 SEHNR, CDR2 FQNEAQ (reference sequence). CDR3 loop: CASSLRIGVSYEQYF. The CDR3 bases are TGTGCCAGCAGCTTACGGATCGGGGTCTCCTACGAGCAGTACTTC.

This chain joins TRBV10-1 and TRBJ2-1; 13 bases match TRBD2. The CDR3 length is 15 residues. J gave up 8 bases and V 5 bases, and 6 bases lay outside the gene matches. Germline assignment: CDR1 WNHNN and CDR2 SYGVQD (reference sequence). The CDR3 DNA sequence: TGCGCCAGCAGTTTCGGGACTAGCGGGAACGATGAGCAGTTCTTC. It translates to CASSFGTSGNDEQFF.

This rearrangement joins TRBV28 to TRBJ2-7; TRBD1 matches 7 bases. Per germline, CDR1 MDHEN and CDR2 SYDVKM. V trimming: 4 bases; J trimming: 2 bases; junction bases outside the gene matches: 11. This CDR3 spans 16 amino acids. This CDR3 is CASSYLDRAPTYEQYF. Here the CDR3 DNA reads TGTGCCAGCAGTTATCTAGACAGGGCTCCCACCTACGAGCAGTACTTC.

V gene TRBV5-6 combines with J gene TRBJ2-2, with D tentatively TRBD1 (6 bases). The CDR3 totals 15 residues. V was cut by 5 bases and J by 4 bases, with 15 bases left in between. Germline CDR1 and CDR2: SGHDT and YYEEEE. CDR3 loop: CASRFRQELTGELFF. In nucleotides, the CDR3 is TGTGCCAGCAGATTTAGACAGGAACTCACCGGGGAGCTGTTTTTT.

The chain joins TRBV27 to TRBJ2-1, with TRBD2 identical over 13 bases. Germline CDR1 is MNHEY and CDR2 is SMNVEV (reference sequence). The CDR3 has 17 amino acids. The V and J ends lost 6 bases and 5 bases, in that order; junction bases with no gene match: 10. This CDR3 is CASSHLQTSGRHNEQFF. The CDR3 DNA sequence: TGTGCCAGCAGCCACCTGCAGACTAGCGGGAGGCACAATGAGCAGTTCTTC.

The V call is TRBV27, the J call TRBJ1-5; a possible D gene is TRBD1 (5 bases). CDR1 and CDR2 from the germline V gene are MNHEY and SMNVEV (reference sequence). Trimming took 5 bases from V and 5 from J, leaving 19 bases between them. The CDR3 totals 16 residues. CDR3 in DNA: TGTGCCAGCAGTACCAATGGGGCAGTCGGAGATCAGCCCCAGCATTTT. Protein: CASSTNGAVGDQPQHF.

This clone was seen a few times. The rearrangement links TRBV2 to TRBJ2-5; D gene ambiguous. The CDR3 extends over 13 amino acids. Trimming cost V 11 bases and J 5 bases, with 18 bases left between them. Germline V lookup: CDR1 SNHLY, CDR2 FYNNEI. Written as DNA, the CDR3 is TGTGCCGTTCCGGGTGACAAGGTGGAGACCCAGTACTTC. It codes for CAVPGDKVETQYF.

This clone is classed as medium-sized. The chain links TRBV5-6 to TRBJ2-6, with 7 bases fitting TRBD1. V shed 4 bases, J shed 4 bases, and the junction held 11 bases outside the gene matches. The CDR3 runs 17 residues. Germline loops: CDR1 SGHDT, CDR2 YYEEEE. CDR3 in amino acids: CASSPLGQTLGANVLTF. The CDR3 DNA sequence: TGTGCCAGCAGCCCACTGGGACAGACCCTGGGGGCCAACGTCCTGACTTTC. Looking up the rest from reference TRBV5-6 and TRBJ2-6 gives the full variable domain: DAGVTQSPTHLIKTRGQQVTLRCSPKSGHDTVSWYQQALGQGPQFIFQYYEEEERQRGNFPDRFSGHQFPNYSSELNVNALLLGDSALYLCASSPLGQTLGANVLTFGAGSRLTVL.

V usage is TRBV27 and J usage is TRBJ1-4; perhaps TRBD1 as D (6 bases). This CDR3 spans 12 amino acids. V lost 2 bases, J lost 12 bases, and 10 bases lay in between. Germline CDR1 is MNHEY and CDR2 is SMNVEV (reference sequence). CDR3 sequence reads: CASSLTGLELFF. CDR3 nucleotide sequence: TGTGCCAGCAGTTTAACAGGGTTGGAACTGTTTTTT.

The rearrangement uses TRBV5-1 and TRBJ2-7; no clear D. Looked up from germline, CDR1 is SGHRS and CDR2 is YFSETQ. CDR3 length: 13 amino acids. Trimming took off 4 bases at V and 3 bases at J, with 11 bases between the two ends. CDR3 protein: CASSPEVLYEQYF. The CDR3 bases are TGCGCCAGCAGCCCTGAGGTGCTCTACGAGCAGTACTTC.

The chain joins TRBV10-3 to TRBJ2-5, with unresolved D. The CDR3 has 16 amino acids. Trimming removed 2 bases from V and 4 bases from J, with 17 bases in between. Germline assignment: CDR1 ENHRY and CDR2 SYGVKD. In DNA, the CDR3 is TGTGCCATCAGTGAGGATCAAGGCAGACGGCGAGAGACCCAGTACTTC. It is translated as CAISEDQGRRRETQYF.

V is TRBV6-5 and J is TRBJ2-1; the D gene is possibly TRBD2 (6 bases). Germline V CDR1 and CDR2: MNHEY, SVGAGI. V was trimmed by 2 bases and J by 3 bases, leaving 8 bases between them. There are 14 residues in the CDR3. The CDR3 DNA reads as TGTGCCAGCAGTTACGCCGGGAGCTACAATGAGCAGTTCTTC. This sequence encodes CASSYAGSYNEQFF.

The chain combines TRBV5-1 with TRBJ2-1; D gene unclear. Germline V gives CDR1 SGHRS, CDR2 YFSETQ. The V end was cut by 1 base, the J end by 8 bases, with 13 bases between. The CDR3 runs to 14 residues. CDR3 residues: CASSLYRRGDEQFF. In nucleotides, the CDR3 is TGCGCCAGCAGCTTGTATCGACGAGGCGATGAGCAGTTCTTC.

This chain connects TRBV6-5 to TRBJ2-7; 9 bases map to TRBD2. V shed 0 bases and J 6 bases; nucleotides not matched to a gene: 9. The CDR3 sequence is 16 residues long. The germline CDR1 and CDR2 sequences are MNHEY and SVGAGI. DNA of the CDR3: TGTGCCAGCAGTTACTCGATAGGTCTAGCGGGATTCGAGCAGTACTTC. Translating it yields CASSYSIGLAGFEQYF.

The sample holds a few counts of this clone. This chain uses TRBV9 with TRBJ1-2, with D tentatively TRBD1 (5 bases). V dropped 3 bases and J dropped 4 bases, with 13 bases sitting between them. CDR3 length: 14 residues. The germline V gene encodes CDR1 SGDLS and CDR2 YYNGEE. The chain's CDR3 is CASSGQRRAYGYTF. CDR3 in DNA: TGTGCCAGCAGCGGACAGCGCCGTGCCTATGGCTACACCTTC.

The CDR3 DNA reads as TGTGCCAGCAGTGAGGCACCGCGCACCATATATTTT. It is translated as CASSEAPRTIYF. The chain links TRBV6-1 to TRBJ1-3, with D unclear. Germline V lookup: CDR1 MNHNS, CDR2 SASEGT. V gave up 3 bases and J gave up 9 bases, with 9 bases separating them. The CDR3 runs to 12 residues.

CDR3 sequence reads: CASSLVGASNTEAFF. CDR3 sequence (DNA): TGCGCCAGCAGCTTGGTGGGGGCTTCGAACACTGAAGCTTTCTTT. The chain uses TRBV5-1 and TRBJ1-1, with D possibly TRBD1 on 6 matching bases. The CDR3 runs 15 residues. Germline CDR1 reads SGHRS; CDR2 reads YFSETQ. V dropped 0 bases and J dropped 1 base, with 10 bases sitting between them.

The chain joins TRBV29-1 to TRBJ2-7; 9 bases line up with TRBD2. V shed 4 bases, J shed 3 bases, and the junction held 13 bases outside the gene matches. Germline lookup yields CDR1 SQVTM and CDR2 ANQGSEA. The CDR3 has 16 residues. The chain's CDR3 is CSVGPTRGGIDYEQYF. The CDR3, as DNA: TGCAGCGTTGGCCCGACGCGGGGGGGGATAGACTACGAGCAGTACTTC.

This clone was detected a few times. This rearrangement joins TRBV9 to TRBJ2-7; D remains unclear. This CDR3 has 13 amino acids. From germline, CDR1 is SGDLS and CDR2 YYNGEE. Trimming removed 0 bases at V and 3 bases at J, with 7 bases between. CDR3 coding DNA: TGTGCCAGCAGCGTAGCTAACGGCTACGAGCAGTACTTC. The encoded protein is CASSVANGYEQYF.

V gene TRBV28 combines with J gene TRBJ2-2; D gene uncertain. CDR3 size: 14 residues. Germline V gene lookup returns CDR1 MDHEN and CDR2 SYDVKM. V gave up 6 bases and J gave up 6 bases, with 14 bases separating them. The CDR3 DNA follows: TGTGCCAGCAGCGATATCCAGCGCCCCGGGGAGCTGTTTTTT. Its translation: CASSDIQRPGELFF.

The chain employs TRBV20-1 and TRBJ2-1; D is unclear. Trimming removed 3 bases at V and 8 bases at J, with 8 bases between. Germline V gene lookup returns CDR1 DFQATT and CDR2 SNEGSKA (reference sequence). The CDR3 consists of 11 residues. The CDR3 region is CSARVVDEQFF. CDR3 sequence (DNA): TGCAGTGCTAGGGTTGTGGATGAGCAGTTCTTC.

The chain combines TRBV27 with TRBJ2-1; D is possibly TRBD1 or TRBD2 (5 bases each). The CDR3 is 12 amino acids. CDR1 is MNHEY and CDR2 is SMNVEV in the germline V gene (reference sequence). The V gene lost 6 bases and the J gene lost 9 bases, with 12 bases spanning the gap. The CDR3 reads CASSPTGGEQFF. CDR3 sequence (DNA): TGTGCCAGCAGCCCCACAGGAGGTGAGCAGTTCTTC.

This clone was recorded once. One end of the junction is discordant with germline, which a read error may explain. The V gene is TRBV19, the J gene TRBJ1-5; 7 bases are a match to TRBD1. Germline CDR1 and CDR2: LNHDA and SQIVND (reference sequence). The CDR3 has 15 amino acids. The CDR3 sequence is CASSVGTASNRPQHF. In DNA, the CDR3 is TGTGCCAGCTCAGTCGGGACAGCGAGCAATCGGCCCCAGCATTTT.